This T cell receptor (beta chain) appears in the sequencing data of a study of CD8 T cells in ankylosing spondylitis. Findings and caveats of the study: As reported, disease-linked clones showed significant enrichment in matched ankylosing spondylitis synovial fluid. About 8 highly homologous variants formed a TCR beta motif that appeared characteristic of ankylosing spondylitis blood.

On this clonotype: Its antigen is unidentified.

The germline V and J ends were trimmed by 0 bases and 10 bases, with 7 bases remaining between them. This CDR3 is 13 amino acids long. CDR1 is LNHNV and CDR2 is YYDKDF in the germline V gene (reference sequence). By quantitative 5'-RACE with molecular barcodes, the TCR beta libraries were made. TCRdb called the 5' RACE reads again in MiXCR, with one record for every CDR3 protein. The table shows about 840,000 distinct CDR3 sequences, with about an eighth occurring only once. The V gene is TRBV15, the J gene TRBJ1-6; D is ambiguous. The source of this sequence is a male donor with ankylosing spondylitis. The sample comprised blood, either unsorted or a sorted T cell fraction (not recorded which). CDR3 region: CATSRDLNSPLHF. As DNA, the CDR3 is TGTGCCACCAGCAGAGATCTCAACTCACCCCTCCACTTT. The whole variable domain, remainder taken from reference TRBV15 and TRBJ1-6, is DAMVIQNPRYQVTQFGKPVTLSCSQTLNHNVMYWYQQKSSQAPKLLFHYYDKDFNNEADTPDNFQSRRPNTSFCFLDIRSPGLGDTAMYLCATSRDLNSPLHFGNGTRLTVT.